The 30 T cell receptor beta chains listed next were all sequenced from one sample in a study of blood T cell repertoires in COVID-19. Measured with immunoSEQ multiplex PCR; TCRdb has only the in-frame clones, and not every one. The data contain just over 50,000 clones, 85% to 90% of them singletons. Sequences were obtained from peripheral blood. The receptors originated from an elderly man with active COVID-19.

The V gene is TRBV18, the J gene TRBJ2-7, with 7 bases identical to TRBD2. The junction had 5 bases not matched to a gene; V was cut back by 6 bases and J by 0 bases. This CDR3 has 14 amino acids. Germline assignment: CDR1 KGHSH and CDR2 LQKENI. CDR3 in DNA: TGTGCCAGCTCGGCCAGCGGGGACTCCTACGAGCAGTACTTC. Encoded protein: CASSASGDSYEQYF. The variable domain in full, completed from reference TRBV18 and TRBJ2-7, reads NAGVMQNPRHLVRRRGQEARLRCSPMKGHSHVYWYRQLPEEGLKFMVYLQKENIIDESGMPKERFSAEFPKEGPSILRIQQVVRGDSAAYFCASSASGDSYEQYFGPGTRLTVT.

This clone was counted once. The chain is built from TRBV4-1 and TRBJ2-3, with D tentatively TRBD2 (6 bases). CDR3 length: 17 residues. The V end lost 1 base, the J end lost 0 bases, and 14 bases lay between the germline ends. Germline assignment: CDR1 MGHRA and CDR2 YSYEKL. The CDR3: CASSQAQDSGSTDTQYF. The DNA of the CDR3 is TGCGCCAGCAGCCAAGCCCAGGATAGCGGAAGCACAGATACGCAGTATTTT.

The rearrangement uses TRBV11-2 and TRBJ2-3; TRBD2 agrees at 10 bases. Germline trimming cut 5 bases from V and 2 bases from J; bases unmatched to any gene: 13. The CDR3 length is 18 residues. Germline values: CDR1 SGHAT, CDR2 FQNNGV. In nucleotides, the CDR3 is TGTGCCAGCAGCCAGGGGCTAGCGGGAGACCCGTTCACAGATACGCAGTATTTT. Translating it yields CASSQGLAGDPFTDTQYF. Based on the CDR3 plus reference TRBV11-2 and TRBJ2-3, the full variable domain is EAGVAQSPRYKIIEKRQSVAFWCNPISGHATLYWYQQILGQGPKLLIQFQNNGVVDDSQLPKDRFSAERLKGVDSTLKIQPAKLEDSAVYLCASSQGLAGDPFTDTQYFGPGTRLTVL.

V usage is TRBV7-2 and J usage is TRBJ2-7, with 11 bases identical to TRBD2. This CDR3 has 17 amino acids. Germline CDR1 is SGHTA and CDR2 is FQGNSA. Germline trimming cut 1 base from V and 2 bases from J; bases unmatched to any gene: 7. The CDR3 DNA reads as TGTGCCAGCAGCTTAGAAGCCCCTAGCGGGAGGACCTACGAGCAGTACTTC. Translation gives CASSLEAPSGRTYEQYF.

This sequence joins TRBV20-1 and TRBJ1-1; tentative D call: TRBD1 (5 bases). The V end was cut by 5 bases, the J end by 7 bases, with 11 bases between. This CDR3 is built from 11 residues. CDR1 and CDR2 from the germline V gene are DFQATT and SNEGSKA (reference sequence). CDR3 residues: CSAVRVGEAFF. The CDR3 DNA is TGCAGTGCTGTCAGGGTAGGTGAAGCTTTCTTT.

V is TRBV11-3 and J is TRBJ2-5, with 16 bases identical to TRBD2. The CDR3 has 16 residues. Looked up from germline, CDR1 is SGHNT and CDR2 is YENEEA. V trimming: 5 bases; J trimming: 4 bases; junction bases outside the gene matches: 4. The CDR3 DNA reads as TGTGCCAGCAGCCTGGGGACTAGCGGGAGGGGAGAGACCCAGTACTTC. This encodes CASSLGTSGRGETQYF.

The chain uses TRBV14 and TRBJ2-7; D not certain. This CDR3 contains 14 residues. In germline, CDR1 is SGHDN, CDR2 FVKESK. Trimming pared 2 bases from V and 7 bases from J, leaving 15 bases between. The CDR3 nucleotides read TGTGCCAGCAGCCAAAGTCTTCTAGTGAGGGAGCAGTACTTC. Protein: CASSQSLLVREQYF.

The chain recombines TRBV4-2 with TRBJ1-1, with TRBD1 matching 10 bases. Germline V gene data show CDR1 as LGHNA and CDR2 as YNFKEQ. The V gene end was trimmed by 2 bases and the J gene end by 11 bases; junction bases not matched to a gene: 11. CDR3 length: 15 residues. The CDR3 region is CASSQSDRGSGRAFF. DNA for the CDR3: TGTGCCAGCAGCCAATCGGACAGGGGGTCGGGAAGGGCTTTCTTT.

The rearrangement uses TRBV25-1 and TRBJ2-3; 13 nucleotides match TRBD2. The ends lost 6 bases at V and 3 bases at J; junction bases unmatched: 6. CDR1 is MGHDK and CDR2 is SYGVNS in the germline V gene. The CDR3 extends over 16 amino acids. CDR3 nucleotide sequence: TGTGCCAGCAGCGAACTAGCGGGAGGGCAAACAGATACGCAGTATTTT. It encodes CASSELAGGQTDTQYF.

This clone appeared a single time. V gene TRBV6-5 combines with J gene TRBJ2-7, with 9 bases aligning to TRBD2. V was pared by 6 bases and J by 2 bases, with 2 bases of the junction left unmatched. The CDR3 contains 13 residues. Germline assignment: CDR1 MNHEY and CDR2 SVGAGI. CDR3 bases: TGTGCCAGCAGGGCGGGAGGGCCCTACGAGCAGTACTTC. Its translation: CASRAGGPYEQYF.

The chain is built from TRBV18 and TRBJ1-2, with D unclear. CDR3 length equals 13 residues. CDR1 is KGHSH and CDR2 is LQKENI in the germline V gene. V lost 0 bases, J lost 6 bases, and 8 bases lay in between. This CDR3 is CASSPPARDGYTF. The DNA for the CDR3 is TGTGCCAGCTCACCACCGGCACGGGATGGCTACACCTTC.

The V gene is TRBV4-3, the J gene TRBJ2-7, with TRBD1 matching over 9 bases. Germline loops: CDR1 LGHNA, CDR2 YSLEER. V dropped 4 bases and J dropped 5; count of bases not matched to a gene: 9. The CDR3 is 15 amino acids. The CDR3 here is CASSPPGQGINEQYF. CDR3 DNA sequence: TGCGCCAGCAGCCCCCCGGGACAGGGTATCAACGAGCAGTACTTC.

This clone was detected only a few times. The V gene is TRBV28, the J gene TRBJ2-2, with 7 bases aligning to TRBD1. After removal of 2 bases from V and 4 bases from J, the junction contained 7 bases not matched to a gene. Germline V lookup: CDR1 MDHEN, CDR2 SYDVKM. This CDR3 has 16 residues. CDR3 sequence (DNA): TGTGCCAGCAGTTTAAGGGGGCTCGGACCCACCGGGGAGCTGTTTTTT. Its translation is CASSLRGLGPTGELFF.

This clone turned up a few times. The rearrangement links TRBV11-2 to TRBJ2-7, with TRBD2 matching over 7 bases. The CDR3 covers 16 residues. J lost 3 bases, V lost 1 base, and 9 bases had no gene match. CDR1 is SGHAT, CDR2 FQNNGV, per germline. In nucleotides, the CDR3 is TGTGCCAGCAGCTTAGGGCGAGGCGGGAGAAGCTACGAGCAGTACTTC. Translated, it gives CASSLGRGGRSYEQYF.

V usage is TRBV3-1 (or the pseudogene TRBV3-2) and J usage is TRBJ1-1; D is undetermined. Germline V gene data show CDR1 as LGHDT and CDR2 as YNNKEL (reference sequence). This CDR3 is 13 amino acids long. The V end was cut by 4 bases, the J end by 0 bases, with 6 bases between. The CDR3 nucleotides read TGTGCCAGCAGCCCACATCTGAACACTGAAGCTTTCTTT. Translated, it gives CASSPHLNTEAFF.

The V gene is TRBV19, the J gene TRBJ2-6, with a tentative D call TRBD2 (5 bases). Germline V gene sequence: CDR1 LNHDA, CDR2 SQIVND (reference sequence). CDR3 length: 17 residues. The V end was cut by 6 bases, the J end by 0 bases, with 15 bases between. The CDR3 loop is CASRRQADYSGANVLTF. CDR3 DNA sequence: TGTGCCAGTAGAAGGCAGGCAGACTACTCTGGGGCCAACGTCCTGACTTTC. The complete variable domain, with remaining parts taken from reference TRBV19 and TRBJ2-6, reads DGGITQSPKYLFRKEGQNVTLSCEQNLNHDAMYWYRQDPGQGLRLIYYSQIVNDFQKGDIAEGYSVSREKKESFPLTVTSAQKNPTAFYLCASRRQADYSGANVLTFGAGSRLTVL.

This clone was counted only a few times. The chain carries TRBV19 and TRBJ1-5, with 8 bases matching TRBD1. The CDR3 is 16 residues long. Looked up from germline, CDR1 is LNHDA and CDR2 is SQIVND (reference sequence). V shed 1 base and J 6 bases; nucleotides not matched to a gene: 8. The CDR3 region is CASSIGGGQGSQPQHF. The CDR3 DNA is TGTGCCAGTAGTATAGGAGGTGGACAGGGTAGTCAGCCCCAGCATTTT.

The count of this clone is one. The chain couples TRBV28 to TRBJ1-4; 7 positions agree with TRBD1. The CDR3 covers 16 residues. After removal of 6 bases from V and 0 bases from J, the junction contained 7 bases not matched to a gene. Germline V gives CDR1 MDHEN, CDR2 SYDVKM. The CDR3 sequence: CASRDPGTATNEKLFF. CDR3 coding DNA: TGTGCCAGCAGGGACCCCGGGACAGCAACTAATGAAAAACTGTTTTTT.

The chain combines TRBV19 with TRBJ2-4; 10 bases are shared with TRBD1. V shed 8 bases and J 8 bases; nucleotides not matched to a gene: 6. The CDR3 has 13 residues. Germline CDR1 LNHDA, CDR2 SQIVND (reference sequence). The CDR3, as DNA: TGTGCCAGTGCCGGGACAGGGGAAGACATTCAGTACTTC. This sequence encodes CASAGTGEDIQYF.

Points on this clone: At one end, the junction sequence differs from germline, possibly due to a read error. As DNA, the CDR3 is TGTGCCAGCAGCTCATCAGGGACTTATAATTCGCCCCTCCACTTT. Protein: CASSSSGTYNSPLHF. The J gene is TRBJ1-6, the V gene TRBV7-8, with TRBD1 as a possible D gene (5 bases). This CDR3 comprises 15 residues. Germline V lookup: CDR1 SGHVS, CDR2 FQNEAQ.

The rearrangement joins TRBV7-9 to TRBJ2-7; 7 nucleotides line up with TRBD1. V was clipped by 5 bases and J by 7 bases; unmatched bases: 2. Germline CDR1 is SEHNR and CDR2 is FQNEAQ (reference sequence). This CDR3 has 11 residues. This chain's CDR3 is CASSRDREQYF. The CDR3 nucleotides read TGTGCCAGCAGCCGGGACAGAGAGCAGTACTTC.

The chain links TRBV24-1 to TRBJ2-2; tentative D call: TRBD1 (7 bases). The CDR3 has 15 residues. V gave up 4 bases and J gave up 3 bases, with 11 bases separating them. Per the germline V gene, CDR1 is KGHDR and CDR2 is SFDVKD. This chain's CDR3 is CATSEEGADTGELFF. CDR3 in DNA: TGTGCCACCAGTGAGGAGGGGGCGGACACCGGGGAGCTGTTTTTT.

This chain uses TRBV28 with TRBJ1-2; 11 bases agree with TRBD1. The CDR3 has 16 amino acids. The V gene's germline CDR1 is MDHEN and CDR2 SYDVKM. With 2 bases clipped from V and 5 bases from J, the junction kept 7 bases outside the gene matches. This chain's CDR3 is CASSLHARDRGYGYTF. CDR3 bases: TGTGCCAGCAGTTTACACGCAAGGGACAGGGGGTATGGCTACACCTTC.

The rearrangement links TRBV7-2 to TRBJ2-7; 7 bases agree with TRBD1. J gave up 5 bases and V 5 bases, and 9 bases lay outside the gene matches. This CDR3 is 14 amino acids long. The germline V gene has CDR1 SGHTA and CDR2 FQGNSA. CDR3 amino acids: CASSQDRAVDEQYF. DNA for the CDR3: TGTGCCAGCAGCCAAGACAGGGCAGTAGACGAGCAGTACTTC.

The gene calls are TRBV27 and TRBJ2-3; 7 nucleotides match TRBD2. CDR1 and CDR2 from the germline V gene are MNHEY and SMNVEV (reference sequence). This CDR3 spans 14 amino acids. V lost 3 bases, J lost 5 bases, and 5 bases stayed unmatched. The CDR3 nucleotides are TGTGCCAGCAGTTTCCGGACTAGGCAAGATACGCAGTATTTT. It translates to CASSFRTRQDTQYF.

This chain's CDR3 is CASGVGVNEQFF. The DNA of the CDR3 is TGTGCCTCCGGGGTGGGAGTCAATGAGCAGTTCTTC. The rearrangement uses TRBV12-3 or TRBV12-4 and TRBJ2-1; a weak D match, TRBD2 (5 bases). Trimming took 11 bases from V and 6 from J, leaving 14 bases between them. CDR3 size: 12 residues.

The CDR3 loop reads CASKSVSGLQNGYTF. The CDR3 coding sequence is TGTGCCAGCAAATCGGTCTCGGGACTTCAAAATGGCTACACCTTC. This chain uses TRBV6-5 with TRBJ1-2; tentatively, D is TRBD1 (5 bases). The germline V gene has CDR1 MNHEY and CDR2 SVGAGI. The CDR3 length is 15 residues. V gave up 7 bases and J gave up 6 bases, with 21 bases separating them.

J is TRBJ1-1 and V is TRBV2; D may be TRBD1 (5 bases). The germline gives CDR1 SNHLY, CDR2 FYNNEI. This CDR3 spans 14 amino acids. V gave up 3 bases and J gave up 6 bases, with 14 bases separating them. The CDR3 loop is CASSDSRANSEAFF. The DNA of the CDR3 is TGTGCCAGCAGTGATAGCAGGGCGAATTCTGAAGCTTTCTTT.

The chain joins TRBV7-2 to TRBJ1-2, with TRBD1 matching over 11 bases. The CDR3 runs to 16 residues. Germline loops: CDR1 SGHTA, CDR2 FQGNSA. Germline trimming cut 5 bases from V and 4 bases from J; bases unmatched to any gene: 9. This chain's CDR3 is CASSPRGQGAGYGYTF. The CDR3 nucleotides read TGTGCCAGCAGCCCAAGAGGACAGGGGGCTGGCTATGGCTACACCTTC.

The J gene is TRBJ1-6, the V gene TRBV25-1, with TRBD1 matching over 7 bases. Germline assignment: CDR1 MGHDK and CDR2 SYGVNS. Trimming cost V 4 bases and J 7 bases; bases outside gene matches: 4. The CDR3 covers 14 residues. Here the CDR3 DNA reads TGTGCCAGCAGTGGCCGGGACAGAAATTCACCCCTCCACTTT. Its protein is CASSGRDRNSPLHF.